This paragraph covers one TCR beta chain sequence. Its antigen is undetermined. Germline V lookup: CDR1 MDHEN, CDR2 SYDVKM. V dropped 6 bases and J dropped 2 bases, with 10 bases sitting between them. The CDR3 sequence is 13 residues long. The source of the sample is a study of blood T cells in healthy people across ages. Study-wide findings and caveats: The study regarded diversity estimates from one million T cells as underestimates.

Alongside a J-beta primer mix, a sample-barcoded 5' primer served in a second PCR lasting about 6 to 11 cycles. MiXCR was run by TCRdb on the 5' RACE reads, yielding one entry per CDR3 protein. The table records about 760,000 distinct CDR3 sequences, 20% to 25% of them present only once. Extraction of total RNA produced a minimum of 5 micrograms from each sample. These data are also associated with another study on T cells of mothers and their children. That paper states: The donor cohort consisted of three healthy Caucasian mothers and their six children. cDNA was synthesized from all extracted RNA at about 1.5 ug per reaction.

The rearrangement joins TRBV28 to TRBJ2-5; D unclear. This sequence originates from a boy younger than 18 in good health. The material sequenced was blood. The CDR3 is CASRESTQETQYF. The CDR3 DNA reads TGTGCCAGCAGGGAGTCTACACAAGAGACCCAGTACTTC.